This T cell receptor (beta chain) was retrieved from a study of low-dose radiotherapy and immunotherapy resistance in tumors. At the level of the study: The fractionation for Cohort 1 was 0.5 Gy per fraction every 2 weeks, totaling 6.5 Gy. Treatment included intravenous cyclophosphamide dosed at 200 mg/m2 every two weeks, one day before radiation and immunotherapy. A dose of 1 Gy per fraction every two weeks went to Cohort 2, totaling 13 Gy over 26 weeks.

TRAV- and TRBV-specific primers primed first-strand cDNA, covering alpha and beta chains. The authors amplified TCRs for 20 to 25 PCR cycles with a constant-region primer and a V-primer adapter. TCRdb ran MiXCR on the reads and lists one entry per CDR3 protein. The sample has tens of thousands of distinct CDR3 sequences; 9% to 9.5% are singletons. This clonotype has at least ten counts. The CDR3 totals 14 residues. Trimming took off 3 bases at V and 10 bases at J, with 16 bases between the two ends. Time point of the sample: before trial treatment. Each donor was administered nivolumab, ipilimumab, aspirin, low-dose cyclophosphamide and low-dose radiotherapy.

The receptor comes from a male donor with prostate cancer. V and J are TRBV12-3 or TRBV12-4 and TRBJ1-5; weak D call: TRBD1 (6 bases). The material sequenced was PBMCs, taken before treatment. The CDR3 here is CASSFTGFEKPQHF. The CDR3 coding sequence is TGTGCCAGCAGTTTTACAGGGTTCGAGAAACCCCAGCATTTT.